The 11 T cell receptor beta chains reported below all come from one sample, sequenced in a study of vaccination and CD4 T cells after COVID-19. The treatment here: approximately 9-day PBMC culture with coronavirus spike peptide pools or control peptides (ViraFEST assay). Which antigens these TCRs recognize remains unknown. Cultured CD4+ T-cell DNA underwent Oncomine TCR Beta short-read sequencing. TCRdb analysed the PCR reads with MiXCR anew, one entry per CDR3 protein. The data hold roughly 14,000 distinct CDR3 sequences, with 55% to 75% observed a single time. Input material: CD4+ T cells from blood, cultured in vitro. Receptors originate from a human donor who had recovered from COVID-19.

V and J are TRBV28 and TRBJ1-5, with 10 bases lining up with TRBD1. The CDR3 runs to 18 residues. The V segment lost 0 bases and the J segment 1 base; nucleotides outside the gene matches: 6. Germline V gene sequence: CDR1 MDHEN, CDR2 SYDVKM. Written as DNA, the CDR3 is TGTGCCAGCAGTTTATGGGGGACAGGGGTAGGAAGCAATCAGCCCCAGCATTTT. It specifies CASSLWGTGVGSNQPQHF.

The chain is built from TRBV29-1 and TRBJ1-1; D remains ambiguous. CDR1 is SQVTM, CDR2 ANQGSEA, per germline. The CDR3 sequence is 14 residues long. V gave up 7 bases and J gave up 4 bases, with 19 bases separating them. This CDR3 reads CSAPTVGVVTEAFF. The CDR3, as DNA: TGCAGCGCCCCAACGGTCGGGGTGGTCACTGAAGCTTTCTTT.

The chain links TRBV2 to TRBJ1-1; a possible D gene is TRBD1 (5 bases). The germline V gene encodes CDR1 SNHLY and CDR2 FYNNEI. V lost 7 bases and J lost 3, with 21 bases in between. The CDR3 totals 16 residues. The CDR3 loop reads CASTPGTPAGHTEAFF. The CDR3 coding sequence is TGTGCCAGCACCCCCGGGACTCCGGCCGGGCACACTGAAGCTTTCTTT.

V usage is TRBV7-2 and J usage is TRBJ2-3, with 13 bases that match TRBD2. Germline V gene lookup returns CDR1 SGHTA and CDR2 FQGNSA. V was pared by 2 bases and J by 4 bases, with 3 bases of the junction left unmatched. The CDR3 sequence is 16 residues long. CDR3 nucleotides: TGTGCCAGCAGCTTAAAACTAGCGGGAGGGTCAGATACGCAGTATTTT. As protein: CASSLKLAGGSDTQYF.

The chain joins TRBV10-3 to TRBJ2-7, with D possibly TRBD1 on 5 matching bases. The CDR3 totals 12 residues. The germline V gene encodes CDR1 ENHRY and CDR2 SYGVKD. Trimming stripped 11 bases from V and 2 bases from J, with 13 bases between. CDR3 in amino acids: CASRETAYEQYF. The CDR3 bases are TGTGCCTCCAGGGAAACAGCCTACGAGCAGTACTTC.

This clonotype was seen just once. The CDR3 sequence is CASESGSSYEQYF. CDR3 bases: TGTGCCAGCGAGAGCGGGAGCTCCTACGAGCAGTACTTC. The chain has TRBV6-2 or TRBV6-3 and TRBJ2-7; 8 bases agree with TRBD2. The germline V gene encodes CDR1 MNHEY and CDR2 SVGEGT. The junction had 3 bases not matched to a gene; V was cut back by 8 bases and J by 0 bases. CDR3 length equals 13 residues.

The chain carries TRBV7-9 and TRBJ2-2, with D unresolved. Germline loops: CDR1 SEHNR, CDR2 FQNEAQ (reference sequence). The CDR3 has 15 amino acids. The V and J ends lost 2 bases and 0 bases respectively, with 7 bases between them. The CDR3 here is CASSLLETNTGELFF. In DNA, the CDR3 is TGTGCCAGCAGCTTATTGGAGACGAACACCGGGGAGCTGTTTTTT. Full variable domain (remainder filled in from reference TRBV7-9 and TRBJ2-2): DTGVSQNPRHKITKRGQNVTFRCDPISEHNRLYWYRQTLGQGPEFLTYFQNEAQLEKSRLLSDRFSAERPKGSFSTLEIQRTEQGDSAMYLCASSLLETNTGELFFGEGSRLTVL.

The rearrangement joins TRBV6-1 to TRBJ1-2, with a possible D match to TRBD1 (6 bases). CDR1 and CDR2 from the germline V gene are MNHNS and SASEGT. V was cut by 9 bases and J by 4 bases, with 15 bases left in between. CDR3 size: 13 residues. Written as DNA, the CDR3 is TGTGCCAGGGGGGCGGGTGGATCCTATGGCTACACCTTC. It codes for CARGAGGSYGYTF.

The rearrangement links TRBV6-1 to TRBJ2-7, with 10 positions matching TRBD2. The germline V gene has CDR1 MNHNS and CDR2 SASEGT. V was pared by 5 bases and J by 2 bases, with 12 bases of the junction left unmatched. The CDR3 sequence is 17 residues long. CDR3 loop: CASSHLLTSGIPYEQYF. DNA for the CDR3: TGTGCCAGCAGTCATCTCCTCACTAGCGGGATCCCCTACGAGCAGTACTTC.

V usage is TRBV27 and J usage is TRBJ1-5, with a possible D match to TRBD1 (6 bases). The CDR3 has 14 residues. The germline V and J ends were trimmed by 2 bases and 7 bases, with 12 bases remaining between them. Germline V gene data show CDR1 as MNHEY and CDR2 as SMNVEV (reference sequence). This CDR3 reads CASSLRSGEQPQHF. In DNA, the CDR3 is TGTGCCAGCAGTTTACGGTCAGGGGAGCAGCCCCAGCATTTT.

This clonotype was detected a few times. The J gene is TRBJ1-2, the V gene TRBV7-3; D call uncertain. The length of the CDR3 is 13 residues. V was cut by 1 base and J by 2 bases, with 5 bases left in between. Germline CDR1 is SGHTA and CDR2 is FQGTGA. The CDR3 here is CASSLNPNYGYTF. CDR3 DNA: TGTGCCAGCAGCTTAAACCCAAACTATGGCTACACCTTC.